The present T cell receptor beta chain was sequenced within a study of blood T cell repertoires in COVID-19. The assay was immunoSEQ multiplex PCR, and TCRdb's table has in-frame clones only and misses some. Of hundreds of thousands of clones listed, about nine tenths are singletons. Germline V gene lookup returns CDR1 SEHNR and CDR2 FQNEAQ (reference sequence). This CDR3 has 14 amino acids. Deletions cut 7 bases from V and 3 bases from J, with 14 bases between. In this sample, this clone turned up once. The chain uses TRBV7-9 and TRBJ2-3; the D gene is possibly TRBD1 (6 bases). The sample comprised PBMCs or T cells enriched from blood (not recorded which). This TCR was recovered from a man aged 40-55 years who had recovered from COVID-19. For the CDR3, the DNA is TGTGCCAGCATCCTCGGGCAGGGGACAGATACGCAGTATTTT. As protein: CASILGQGTDTQYF. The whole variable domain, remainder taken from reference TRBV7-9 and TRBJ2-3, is DTGVSQNPRHKITKRGQNVTFRCDPISEHNRLYWYRQTLGQGPEFLTYFQNEAQLEKSRLLSDRFSAERPKGSFSTLEIQRTEQGDSAMYLCASILGQGTDTQYFGPGTRLTVL.